This is a list of T cell receptor beta chains from one sample in a study of blood T cell repertoires in COVID-19. Sequencing was performed with immunoSEQ multiplex PCR; in TCRdb, only in-frame clones are kept and a portion is missing. The table shows some 140,000 clones, with around 85% occurring only once. Material for sequencing was peripheral blood. All receptors come from a human donor in a cohort sampled during active COVID-19. The conserved cysteine and the conserved F or W are not part of the CDR3 here. A D gene is named only where the DNA matches it firmly. Some rows have no size entry. The others give once, few or many, or a class for an expanded clone.

. TRBJ2-1 . TRBV7-2 ASREAVNEQF
TRBD1 TRBJ1-6 . TRBV30 AWSGQGGNSPLH
. TRBJ2-3 . TRBV9 ASSLRLSDTQY
. TRBJ1-6 . TRBV9 ASSVGRGLSYSPLH
TRBD1 TRBJ2-5 . TRBV19 ASTRTGEGRETQY
. TRBJ1-1 once TRBV30 AWSKMREAF
. TRBJ2-1 . TRBV11-2 ASSYDRYNEQF
. TRBJ1-2 . TRBV12-3/TRBV12-4 ASSLGLGGSP
. TRBJ1-3 . TRBV30 AWNSGTRGNTIY
. TRBJ1-4 . TRBV7-9 ASSRGEGEKLF
TRBD1 TRBJ2-3 . TRBV15 ATSRETGGYDTQY
TRBD2 TRBJ2-5 . TRBV13 ASSLVGGGARRSRQETQY
. TRBJ1-2 . TRBV19 ASSIVTTSRDGYT
. TRBJ2-3 . TRBV7-6 ASSLVPGDDTQY
TRBD2 TRBJ2-1 . TRBV19 ASSTSGGRLRF
TRBD1 TRBJ2-3 . TRBV3-1/TRBV3-2 ASSQMRDRGRRLNPGQDTQY
. TRBJ1-2 once TRBV7-9 ASSLRSGMNYGYT
TRBD1 TRBJ1-1 . TRBV6-5 ASSQGTGNTEAF
. TRBJ1-5 . TRBV7-2 ASSPVGGSNQPQH
. TRBJ1-3 . TRBV7-2 ASSLNLRRGSGNTIY
. TRBJ1-1 . TRBV6-1 ASSEFGGNGHAF
TRBD2 TRBJ2-7 . TRBV7-8 ASSRRGVAGPSYEQY
TRBD2 TRBJ2-2 . TRBV10-3 AIGKGGTHGELF
. TRBJ1-2 . TRBV30 AWMAGVIYGYT
TRBD2 TRBJ2-5 once TRBV5-4 ASSLPGGLETQY
. TRBJ1-1 once TRBV7-2 ASSSESGSTEAF
. TRBJ1-4 . TRBV5-4 ASSREINEKLF
TRBD2 TRBJ2-5 . TRBV5-1 ASRTAGGYHQETQY
. TRBJ1-1 . TRBV10-1 ASSERGTEAF
TRBD2 TRBJ2-3 many TRBV27 ASSERGVTDTQY
TRBD1 TRBJ1-2 . TRBV3-1/TRBV3-2 ASSLRDRGGYT
. TRBJ1-4 . TRBV30 AWRPGDDEKLF
TRBD2 TRBJ2-5 . TRBV9 ASSATSGGAQETQY
TRBD1 TRBJ2-3 . TRBV19 ASRDRGIADTQY
. TRBJ2-5 . TRBV7-9 ASQLRGSYRETQY
. TRBJ1-5 . TRBV30 AWSRGGSANNQPQH
. TRBJ1-1 . TRBV5-1 ASSLEGLAGGEAF
. TRBJ1-1 . TRBV19 ASSILGGAGTEAF
. TRBJ1-3 . TRBV12-3/TRBV12-4 ASKRGSGNTIY
. TRBJ1-2 . TRBV5-5 ASSLGLQGPDAIGGYT
TRBD1 TRBJ2-7 . TRBV27 ASKTGGLYEQY
TRBD2 TRBJ2-2 . TRBV29-1 SVSLAGASGELF
. TRBJ1-1 once TRBV19 ASSIGGTQLSTEAF
TRBD1 TRBJ2-2 . TRBV24-1 ASQGARTGELF
. TRBJ1-5 . TRBV28 ASTPGGLNQPQH
. TRBJ1-2 . TRBV7-2 ASSLEQDHYGYT
. TRBJ1-1 . TRBV6-1 ASSEVLQGSEAF
TRBD1 TRBJ1-2 once TRBV5-1 ASSPPGTGYGYT
TRBD1 TRBJ1-5 . TRBV5-5 ASSLEAGGWSNQPQH
. TRBJ1-6 . TRBV6-5 ASRPGGSPLH
. TRBJ2-2 . TRBV7-8 ASRHRVGSGELF
. TRBJ1-2 . TRBV27 ASQKRGALDGYT
. TRBJ2-1 . TRBV18 ASSHEDNEQF
. TRBJ1-4 . TRBV19 ATRTWSLGIEKLF
. TRBJ1-1 . TRBV7-2 ASSLTRKGAEAF
. TRBJ1-4 . TRBV5-6 ASSPSATNEKLF
. TRBJ1-1 . TRBV10-3 AISARTDTEAF
. TRBJ1-2 . TRBV7-8 ASSRDRQGGYT